Listed here are 25 T cell receptor beta chains from one sample, sequenced in a study of blood T cells in healthy people across ages (dated by TCRdb to the mid-2010s). The protocol used for the library was 5' RACE. Instrument used: Illumina HiSeq 2500. A second PCR of about 6 to 11 cycles was performed with a sample-barcoded 5' primer and a J-beta primer mix. TCRdb reanalyzed the raw reads on its own, using fastp at Q25 for trimming and MiXCR for clone calling, and kept in-frame beta chains. One record per CDR3 amino acid sequence lists the most common genes and DNA. This sample is represented by fewer than 900,000 distinct CDR3 sequences; about 40% of them were singletons. The ten largest clones take up 20% to 25% of the sample. The sequenced material came from blood. These receptors came from a woman in her sixties in good health.

The rearrangement links TRBV25-1 to TRBJ2-7; 7 nucleotides line up with TRBD1. Germline loops: CDR1 MGHDK, CDR2 SYGVNS. The junction had 11 bases not matched to a gene; V was cut back by 3 bases and J by 6 bases. The CDR3 totals 15 residues. CDR3: CASSDPGQAGGEQYF. The DNA for the CDR3 is TGTGCCAGCAGTGACCCAGGACAGGCAGGTGGCGAGCAGTACTTC.

The rearrangement uses TRBV3-1 and TRBJ1-2; unclear D gene. The CDR3 is 16 residues long. Germline-derived CDR1 and CDR2 are LGHDT and YNNKEL (reference sequence). Trimming took 0 bases from V and 4 from J, leaving 15 bases between them. The CDR3 sequence: CASSQDSAGLIYGYTF. Written as DNA, the CDR3 is TGTGCCAGCAGCCAAGATTCCGCAGGTTTAATCTATGGCTACACCTTC.

This clonotype has ten or more counts. V and J are TRBV10-3 and TRBJ2-5; no definite D call. The V and J ends lost 0 bases and 4 bases respectively, with 12 bases between them. From germline, CDR1 is ENHRY and CDR2 SYGVKD. The CDR3 totals 15 residues. The CDR3 protein is CAISESNLGTETQYF. The CDR3 DNA sequence: TGTGCCATCAGTGAGTCGAACTTGGGCACAGAGACCCAGTACTTC.

This clonotype was seen a few times. V usage is TRBV28 and J usage is TRBJ2-1, with 12 bases identical to TRBD2. V lost 2 bases and J lost 8; bases outside the gene matches: 4. CDR3 length: 15 residues. Germline values: CDR1 MDHEN, CDR2 SYDVKM. The CDR3 sequence is CASSLELAGGYEQFF. Written as DNA, the CDR3 is TGTGCCAGCAGTTTAGAACTAGCGGGAGGTTATGAGCAGTTCTTC.

This clonotype was detected ten times or more. V usage is TRBV7-2 and J usage is TRBJ2-5; weak D call: TRBD2 (5 bases). The CDR3 is made up of 15 amino acids. Germline lookup yields CDR1 SGHTA and CDR2 FQGNSA. Trimming stripped 2 bases from V and 2 bases from J, with 12 bases between. In DNA, the CDR3 is TGTGCCAGCAGCTTAACACCGGGATTACAAGAGACCCAGTACTTC. Protein sequence: CASSLTPGLQETQYF. The full variable domain, in which reference TRBV7-2 and TRBJ2-5 provide the parts outside the CDR3, is GAGVSQSPSNKVTEKGKDVELRCDPISGHTALYWYRQSLGQGLEFLIYFQGNSAPDKSGLPSDRFSAERTGGSVSTLTIQRTQQEDSAVYLCASSLTPGLQETQYFGPGTRLLVL.

Ten or more counts support this clonotype. J is TRBJ2-7 and V is TRBV20-1, with a tentative D call TRBD1 (6 bases). Germline V gene lookup returns CDR1 DFQATT and CDR2 SNEGSKA (reference sequence). Trimming took 0 bases from V and 4 from J, leaving 16 bases between them. The CDR3 runs 15 residues. This CDR3 reads CSARDRGGTLYEQYF. The DNA for the CDR3 is TGCAGTGCTAGAGATCGAGGGGGAACACTATACGAGCAGTACTTC.

The J gene is TRBJ2-5, the V gene TRBV2, with TRBD2 identical over 8 bases. CDR3 length: 16 amino acids. Germline V gene sequence: CDR1 SNHLY, CDR2 FYNNEI. The V segment lost 5 bases and the J segment 1 base; nucleotides outside the gene matches: 9. In DNA, the CDR3 is TGTGCCAGCAGTACCCTAAGCGGGGGCGCCCAAGAGACCCAGTACTTC. Translating it yields CASSTLSGGAQETQYF.

The J gene is TRBJ2-1, the V gene TRBV24-1; D gene unclear. Looked up from germline, CDR1 is KGHDR and CDR2 is SFDVKD. V was trimmed by 4 bases and J by 8 bases, leaving 11 bases between them. The CDR3 is 13 amino acids. CDR3 nucleotides: TGTGCCACCAGTGACCTGAGACCAGATGAGCAGTTCTTC. This codes for CATSDLRPDEQFF.

This clonotype was found many times. The chain is built from TRBV7-3 and TRBJ2-1; D gene unclear. Trimming removed 2 bases from V and 6 bases from J, with 8 bases in between. CDR1 and CDR2 (germline): SGHTA, FQGTGA. CDR3 size: 13 residues. CDR3 sequence reads: CASSLGASNEQFF. Here the CDR3 DNA reads TGTGCCAGCAGCTTAGGCGCGAGCAATGAGCAGTTCTTC.

Of note for this clonotype: The junction departs from germline at one end; a sequencing error may be responsible. The rearrangement joins TRBV28 to TRBJ2-3, with D possibly TRBD1 on 5 matching bases. The CDR3 runs to 15 residues. Germline CDR1 reads MDHEN; CDR2 reads SYDVKM. For the CDR3, the DNA is TGTGCCAGCAGTTTACCGACGGATCTCACAGGTACGCAGTATTTT. This gives the protein CASSLPTDLTGTQYF. Looking up the rest from reference TRBV28 and TRBJ2-3 gives the full variable domain: DVKVTQSSRYLVKRTGEKVFLECVQDMDHENMFWYRQDPGLGLRLIYFSYDVKMKEKGDIPEGYSVSREKKERFSLILESASTNQTSMYLCASSLPTDLTGTQYFGPGTRLTVL.

Only a few counts were recorded for this clonotype. The chain links TRBV6-1 to TRBJ1-5; D gene unclear. V was trimmed by 2 bases and J by 5 bases, leaving 10 bases between them. CDR3 length equals 14 residues. Germline CDR1 reads MNHNS; CDR2 reads SASEGT. This CDR3 reads CASSENPTYQPQHF. As DNA, the CDR3 is TGTGCCAGCAGTGAAAACCCAACTTATCAGCCCCAGCATTTT.

This clonotype was picked up one time. This may stem from a read error, because a much larger clone lies one nucleotide away. V is TRBV20-1 and J is TRBJ2-7; D is possibly TRBD1 (7 bases). V was trimmed by 7 bases and J by 0 bases, leaving 16 bases between them. Germline V gives CDR1 DFQATT, CDR2 SNEGSKA (reference sequence). The CDR3 runs to 14 residues. CDR3 residues: CSVRAGQISYEQYF. CDR3 coding DNA: TGCAGTGTTAGGGCGGGACAGATCTCCTACGAGCAGTACTTC.

This clonotype came up a few times. V gene TRBV7-3 combines with J gene TRBJ2-2; tentatively, D is TRBD2 (5 bases). Germline CDR1 SGHTA, CDR2 FQGTGA. Between the trimmed V and J ends, which lost 5 bases and 0 bases, there was a span of 13 bases. This CDR3 comprises 16 residues. CDR3 in DNA: TGTGCCAGCAGCCCCACTAGAAATTCGAACACCGGGGAGCTGTTTTTT. Protein: CASSPTRNSNTGELFF.

The chain combines TRBV4-1 with TRBJ2-6; TRBD2 aligns across 9 bases. The V gene's germline CDR1 is MGHRA and CDR2 YSYEKL. The CDR3 spans 20 residues. Trimming cost V 0 bases and J 0 bases; bases outside gene matches: 9. In DNA form, the CDR3 reads TGCGCCAGCAGCCAAGAGGCTAGCGGGACTATTGACTCTGGGGCCAACGTCCTGACTTTC. It codes for CASSQEASGTIDSGANVLTF.

The V gene is TRBV4-3, the J gene TRBJ1-6; D unresolved. This CDR3 has 15 amino acids. Germline V gives CDR1 LGHNA, CDR2 YSLEER. Trimming removed 0 bases from V and 10 bases from J, with 13 bases in between. The CDR3 spells CASSQDPQARSPLHF. CDR3 sequence (DNA): TGCGCCAGCAGCCAAGATCCCCAGGCGCGATCACCCCTCCACTTT.

This clonotype was seen repeatedly, ten times or more. J is TRBJ2-7 and V is TRBV7-2; D not resolved. This CDR3 region has 11 residues. The germline CDR1 and CDR2 sequences are SGHTA and FQGNSA. With 8 bases removed from V and 2 bases from J, the gap between germline ends came to 7 bases. CDR3 amino acids: CASGRTYEQYF. As DNA, the CDR3 is TGTGCCAGCGGTAGGACCTACGAGCAGTACTTC.

This clonotype occurred once. The chain recombines TRBV4-3 with TRBJ2-7; no clear D gene. The CDR3 is 13 residues long. V was pared by 2 bases and J by 1 base, with 6 bases between. From germline, CDR1 is LGHNA and CDR2 YSLEER. The CDR3 here is CASSQQYSYEQYF. CDR3 nucleotide sequence: TGCGCCAGCAGCCAACAGTATTCCTACGAGCAGTACTTC.

This clonotype was recorded a few times. The V and J genes are TRBV12-3 or TRBV12-4 and TRBJ2-4; 9 nucleotides agree with TRBD1. With the DNA end fitting TRBJ2-7 better, the J assignment may be wrong. The CDR3 has 16 amino acids. CDR3 nucleotide sequence: TGTGCCAGCAGCTTACTTTCCGGGGACAGGGTCAACGAGCAGTACTTC. Encoded protein: CASSLLSGDRVNEQYF.

The CDR3 region is CASSSPTGTGNTEAFF. The CDR3 nucleotides are TGTGCCAGCAGCTCCCCAACCGGGACAGGGAACACTGAAGCTTTCTTT. This chain uses TRBV7-9 with TRBJ1-1; 8 bases match TRBD1. The J segment lost 1 base and the V segment lost 4 bases, leaving 8 bases of the junction unmatched. The CDR3 extends over 16 amino acids. Per germline, CDR1 SEHNR and CDR2 FQNEAQ (reference sequence).

This clonotype was detected a few times. The V and J genes are TRBV7-9 and TRBJ2-7; D is unresolved. The CDR3 runs to 13 residues. The ends were cut back, 0 bases at V and 6 bases at J, with 9 bases in the middle. Germline values: CDR1 SEHNR, CDR2 FQNEAQ (reference sequence). The CDR3 DNA follows: TGTGCCAGCAGCTTAGCAGACGTGGCCGAGCAGTACTTC. Translated, it gives CASSLADVAEQYF.

The chain couples TRBV2 to TRBJ2-5, with D possibly being TRBD1 (7 bases). CDR3 length: 16 amino acids. Germline V gene data show CDR1 as SNHLY and CDR2 as FYNNEI. With 8 bases removed from V and 5 bases from J, the gap between germline ends came to 24 bases. The CDR3 is CASRETGSVDSETQYF. The CDR3 DNA reads TGTGCCAGCCGGGAGACAGGGAGCGTTGATTCGGAGACCCAGTACTTC.

The V gene is TRBV20-1, the J gene TRBJ2-4; 7 bases match TRBD1. Germline V gene data show CDR1 as DFQATT and CDR2 as SNEGSKA (reference sequence). Trimming at V came to 4 bases and at J to 0 bases, leaving 9 bases not matched to a gene. There are 16 residues in the CDR3. The CDR3 DNA is TGCAGTGCTACCTTCGGACAGGCGAAAGCCAAAAACATTCAGTACTTC. This translates into CSATFGQAKAKNIQYF.

The rearrangement links TRBV25-1 to TRBJ2-7; 8 bases are a match to TRBD2. This CDR3 comprises 15 residues. Germline CDR1 and CDR2: MGHDK and SYGVNS. V lost 8 bases to trimming and J lost 5 bases; unmatched junction nucleotides: 14. As DNA, the CDR3 is TGTGCCAGCTCATCTCCGGGACTAGGAATCAACGAGCAGTACTTC. As protein: CASSSPGLGINEQYF.

The chain employs TRBV20-1 and TRBJ2-3; D tentatively reads TRBD1 or TRBD2 (5 bases each). This CDR3 is 15 amino acids long. CDR1 is DFQATT, CDR2 SNEGSKA, per germline (reference sequence). V lost 2 bases to trimming and J lost 2 bases, with 14 bases between them. CDR3 protein: CSARKTGPTTDTQYF. The CDR3, as DNA: TGCAGTGCTAGAAAAACGGGGCCGACCACAGATACGCAGTATTTT.

This clonotype was detected once. The rearrangement joins TRBV2 to TRBJ2-5; D perhaps matches TRBD2 (6 bases). The end of the DNA fits TRBJ2-4 better, so the J call may be wrong. The CDR3 totals 13 residues. In germline, CDR1 is SNHLY, CDR2 FYNNEI. CDR3 loop: CASTRGGKNIQYF. The CDR3 coding sequence is TGTGCCAGCACTAGGGGAGGCAAAAACATTCAGTACTTC.